These 19 T cell receptor beta chains were sequenced from one sample in a study of cytomegalovirus exposure and HLA in healthy donors. The PCR used 60 Vbeta and 13 Jbeta primers. Profiled with immunoSEQ multiplex PCR; TCRdb holds only in-frame clones, not every one. The sample records approximately 170,000 clones, about 81% being singletons. Sequencing input: PBMCs. These receptor sequences come from a man younger than 40 in good health and CMV-seropositive.

The chain joins TRBV7-7 to TRBJ2-5; the D is unclear. CDR1 is SSHAT and CDR2 is FNYEAQ in the germline V gene (reference sequence). This CDR3 is built from 11 residues. The CDR3 loop is CASRSGETQYF. The CDR3 region has the DNA TGTGCTAGCCGCTCCGGGGAGACCCAGTACTTC. The full variable domain, in which reference TRBV7-7 and TRBJ2-5 provide the parts outside the CDR3, is GAGVSQSPRYKVTKRGQDVTLRCDPISSHATLYWYQQALGQGPEFLTYFNYEAQPDKSGLPSDRFSAERPEGSISTLTIQRTEQRDSAMYRCASRSGETQYFGPGTRLLVL.

The CDR3 reads CASSPTPRGNTEAFF. CDR3 coding DNA: TGTGCCAGCAGTCCGACTCCCAGGGGGAACACTGAAGCTTTCTTT. This chain connects TRBV27 to TRBJ1-1, with a tentative D call TRBD1 (6 bases). Germline lookup yields CDR1 MNHEY and CDR2 SMNVEV (reference sequence). This CDR3 comprises 15 residues. Trimming shortened V by 5 bases and J by 1 base, and 14 bases separated the two germline ends.

This chain links TRBV10-3 with TRBJ2-4, with no clear D. Germline V CDR1 and CDR2: ENHRY, SYGVKD. This CDR3 is 15 amino acids long. The ends were cut back, 3 bases at V and 0 bases at J, with 9 bases in the middle. This CDR3 is CAISDTSVAKNIQYF. CDR3 coding DNA: TGTGCCATCAGTGATACGAGCGTAGCCAAAAACATTCAGTACTTC.

V and J are TRBV11-2 and TRBJ2-2; D gene ambiguous. V lost 2 bases and J 2 bases, leaving 9 bases between the germline ends. This CDR3 comprises 15 residues. Germline V gives CDR1 SGHAT, CDR2 FQNNGV. The CDR3 is CASSLYSTNTGELFF. The CDR3 coding sequence is TGTGCCAGCAGCTTATATAGCACTAACACCGGGGAGCTGTTTTTT.

V gene TRBV19 combines with J gene TRBJ2-5; possibly TRBD1 for D (5 bases). Trimming took off 3 bases at V and 1 base at J, with 9 bases between the two ends. Germline V gives CDR1 LNHDA, CDR2 SQIVND (reference sequence). This CDR3 contains 14 residues. In nucleotides, the CDR3 is TGTGCCAGTAGTATTGGGGCTTTCCAAGAGACCCAGTACTTC. Translation gives CASSIGAFQETQYF.

This clone was recorded only once. The chain links TRBV7-2 to TRBJ1-3, with D hard to call. From germline, CDR1 is SGHTA and CDR2 FQGNSA. CDR3 length equals 14 residues. V was shortened by 5 bases and J by 1 base, with 9 bases between the two germline ends. The CDR3 reads CASSPDSSGNTIYF. CDR3 bases: TGTGCCAGCAGCCCGGACTCATCTGGAAACACCATATATTTT.

The genes are TRBV25-1 and TRBJ2-2; TRBD1 is a possible D gene (5 bases). Looked up from germline, CDR1 is MGHDK and CDR2 is SYGVNS. The CDR3 totals 13 residues. The ends were cut back, 1 base at V and 6 bases at J, with 6 bases in the middle. CDR3: CASSESGSGELFF. The CDR3 DNA reads TGTGCCAGCAGTGAATCAGGGTCCGGGGAGCTGTTTTTT.

The chain joins TRBV10-3 to TRBJ2-6, with D hard to call. Trimming pared 3 bases from V and 3 bases from J, leaving 3 bases between. The CDR3 extends over 13 amino acids. Germline V gives CDR1 ENHRY, CDR2 SYGVKD. The CDR3 sequence: CAISDSGANVLTF. In DNA form, the CDR3 reads TGTGCCATCAGTGACAGTGGGGCCAACGTCCTGACTTTC.

This clone was recorded once. The rearrangement joins TRBV7-3 to TRBJ2-1, with 13 bases matching TRBD2. This CDR3 has 16 amino acids. After removal of 3 bases from V and 9 bases from J, the junction contained 8 bases not matched to a gene. Looked up from germline, CDR1 is SGHTA and CDR2 is FQGTGA. The CDR3 bases are TGTGCCAGCAGCTTCTCCGGGACTAGCGGGACGGGTGAGCAGTTCTTC. Encoded protein: CASSFSGTSGTGEQFF.

The J gene is TRBJ2-7, the V gene TRBV7-2, with D perhaps TRBD2 (5 bases). There are 12 residues in the CDR3. The germline CDR1 and CDR2 sequences are SGHTA and FQGNSA. Trimming left V 5 bases short and J 1 base short, with 6 bases between. The CDR3 region is CASSGGSYEQYF. CDR3 coding DNA: TGTGCCAGCAGCGGCGGGTCCTACGAGCAGTACTTC.

The chain is built from TRBV4-2 and TRBJ2-3; weak D call: TRBD2 (6 bases). The CDR3 is 17 residues long. Germline CDR1 reads LGHNA; CDR2 reads YNFKEQ. Trimming shortened V by 0 bases and J by 0 bases, and 13 bases separated the two germline ends. The CDR3 is CASSQDKGGASTDTQYF. CDR3 sequence (DNA): TGTGCCAGCAGCCAAGATAAGGGCGGGGCTAGCACAGATACGCAGTATTTT.

V is TRBV30 and J is TRBJ2-1; 7 nucleotides agree with TRBD1. Germline V gives CDR1 GTSNPN, CDR2 SVGIG (reference sequence). The CDR3 runs 11 residues. The V gene end was trimmed by 3 bases and the J gene end by 12 bases; junction bases not matched to a gene: 5. CDR3 DNA sequence: TGTGCCTGGAGCAAGGGGGACAGGCAGTTCTTC. It is translated as CAWSKGDRQFF.

In its sample, this clone was seen a few times. The V and J genes are TRBV5-4 and TRBJ2-1; 9 bases agree with TRBD2. Losses at the gene ends were 2 bases for V and 8 bases for J; bases not matched to a gene: 8. The germline V gene encodes CDR1 SGHNT and CDR2 YYREEE (reference sequence). This CDR3 contains 15 residues. CDR3 region: CASSFSGGPGDEQFF. CDR3 bases: TGTGCCAGCAGCTTCAGCGGGGGGCCTGGCGATGAGCAGTTCTTC.

The chain carries TRBV2 and TRBJ1-2; possibly TRBD1 for D (5 bases). From germline, CDR1 is SNHLY and CDR2 FYNNEI. The CDR3 consists of 15 residues. Trimming took 3 bases from V and 4 from J, leaving 15 bases between them. CDR3 sequence: CASSEGPGDFYGYTF. The CDR3 DNA sequence: TGTGCCAGCAGTGAGGGCCCGGGGGACTTCTATGGCTACACCTTC.

V is TRBV5-1 and J is TRBJ2-1; 11 bases match TRBD2. The trim removed 4 bases at V and 10 bases at J, leaving 10 bases unmatched. The germline V gene has CDR1 SGHRS and CDR2 YFSETQ. The CDR3 is 15 residues long. The CDR3 sequence: CASSPPGLAASEQFF. The CDR3 DNA reads TGCGCCAGCAGCCCTCCGGGACTAGCGGCCAGCGAGCAGTTCTTC.

The chain links TRBV28 to TRBJ1-2; a possible D gene is TRBD1 (6 bases). The CDR3 has 15 residues. Germline CDR1 MDHEN, CDR2 SYDVKM. Trimming took 4 bases from V and 7 from J, leaving 19 bases between them. As DNA, the CDR3 is TGTGCCAGCAGTTCCGGGGGGGGCTACAGCGTTGGCTACACCTTC. It encodes CASSSGGGYSVGYTF.

The V and J genes are TRBV5-4 and TRBJ1-2; D perhaps matches TRBD1 (5 bases). Trimming stripped 7 bases from V and 3 bases from J, with 16 bases between. CDR1 is SGHNT and CDR2 is YYREEE in the germline V gene (reference sequence). The CDR3 totals 14 residues. The CDR3 nucleotides are TGTGCCAGCTCAGGAGGACGGGGGGACTATGGCTACACCTTC. Translated: CASSGGRGDYGYTF.

This sequence joins TRBV2 and TRBJ2-6, with 7 bases identical to TRBD1. Germline trimming cut 8 bases from V and 1 base from J; bases unmatched to any gene: 11. Looked up from germline, CDR1 is SNHLY and CDR2 is FYNNEI. The CDR3 extends over 17 amino acids. In DNA form, the CDR3 reads TGTGCCAGCGCCGGGGCAGGGGGAGTTTCTGGGGCCAACGTCCTGACTTTC. The encoded protein is CASAGAGGVSGANVLTF.

This clone appeared a few times. The rearrangement joins TRBV5-4 to TRBJ2-7, with 11 bases matching TRBD2. The germline gives CDR1 SGHNT, CDR2 YYREEE (reference sequence). This CDR3 has 16 residues. The junction had 6 bases not matched to a gene; V was cut back by 2 bases and J by 2 bases. CDR3 coding DNA: TGTGCCAGCAGCTTAGGGACTAGCGGAACTCCCTACGAGCAGTACTTC. This translates into CASSLGTSGTPYEQYF.